A single sample gave rise to the 11 T cell receptor beta chains below, sequenced in a study of blood T cell repertoires in COVID-19. Data came from immunoSEQ multiplex PCR; TCRdb stores just in-frame clones and leaves some out. Of nearly 70,000 clones listed, about 90% are singletons. The sequenced sample consisted of peripheral blood. All receptors come from a woman aged 45-59 years with COVID-19, enrolled during active disease.

This clone was recorded once. The V call is TRBV6-5, the J call TRBJ1-6; D gene ambiguous. Trimming stripped 10 bases from V and 0 bases from J, with 13 bases between. The CDR3 sequence is 15 residues long. Germline CDR1 and CDR2: MNHEY and SVGAGI. The CDR3 sequence is CATLPRGSYNSPLHF. CDR3 DNA: TGTGCCACCCTCCCCCGCGGCTCCTATAATTCACCCCTCCACTTT.

The CDR3 loop is CASRMGGRITQYF. CDR3 nucleotides: TGTGCCAGCCGCATGGGCGGGAGGATCACGCAGTATTTT. The chain carries TRBV28 and TRBJ2-3; 8 nucleotides match TRBD2. The CDR3 is 13 amino acids. The germline gives CDR1 MDHEN, CDR2 SYDVKM. J lost 9 bases, V lost 8 bases, and 10 bases had no gene match.

The chain links TRBV11-3 to TRBJ2-7; TRBD2 aligns across 7 bases. The germline V gene encodes CDR1 SGHNT and CDR2 YENEEA. The V and J ends lost 5 bases and 8 bases, in that order; junction bases with no gene match: 6. The CDR3 has 12 amino acids. This CDR3 is CASSPGGVKQYF. DNA for the CDR3: TGTGCCAGCAGCCCGGGAGGAGTGAAGCAGTACTTC. The complete variable domain, with remaining parts taken from reference TRBV11-3 and TRBJ2-7, reads EAGVVQSPRYKIIEKKQPVAFWCNPISGHNTLYWYLQNLGQGPELLIRYENEEAVDDSQLPKDRFSAERLKGVDSTLKIQPAELGDSAVYLCASSPGGVKQYFGPGTRLTVT.

This chain links TRBV6-1 with TRBJ1-5; TRBD1 might be the D (5 bases). Germline V gene data show CDR1 as MNHNS and CDR2 as SASEGT. This CDR3 is 13 amino acids long. The V gene lost 2 bases and the J gene lost 6 bases, with 8 bases spanning the gap. Written as DNA, the CDR3 is TGTGCCAGCAGTGAATCGACAGCTCAGCCCCAGCATTTT. It translates to CASSESTAQPQHF.

V is TRBV28 and J is TRBJ1-5, with D possibly TRBD1 on 6 matching bases. In germline, CDR1 is MDHEN, CDR2 SYDVKM. CDR3 length equals 15 residues. V lost 3 bases and J 5 bases, leaving 14 bases between the germline ends. The CDR3 DNA reads TGTGCCAGCAGTTTTGGCAGGGGTGGCGATCAGCCCCAGCATTTT. It encodes CASSFGRGGDQPQHF.

This clone was recorded a few times. The chain recombines TRBV19 with TRBJ2-2, with D possibly TRBD2 on 5 matching bases. The V gene lost 3 bases and the J gene lost 4 bases, with 9 bases spanning the gap. Germline CDR1 is LNHDA and CDR2 is SQIVND (reference sequence). The CDR3 is 14 residues long. The CDR3 sequence is CASSISRGTGELFF. The CDR3 region has the DNA TGTGCCAGTAGTATCTCCCGGGGCACCGGGGAGCTGTTTTTT. The full variable domain, with the rest looked up from reference TRBV19 and TRBJ2-2, is DGGITQSPKYLFRKEGQNVTLSCEQNLNHDAMYWYRQDPGQGLRLIYYSQIVNDFQKGDIAEGYSVSREKKESFPLTVTSAQKNPTAFYLCASSISRGTGELFFGEGSRLTVL.

The DNA for the CDR3 is TGTGCCAGCAGCCAACTGGGGACTAGCTTCTACAATGAGCAGTTCTTC. Protein: CASSQLGTSFYNEQFF. V gene TRBV7-3 combines with J gene TRBJ2-1, with 9 bases lining up with TRBD2. This CDR3 is 16 amino acids long. The V gene end was trimmed by 5 bases and the J gene end by 3 bases; junction bases not matched to a gene: 8. Germline V CDR1 and CDR2: SGHTA, FQGTGA.

The chain links TRBV10-3 to TRBJ1-3; the D gene is possibly TRBD1 (6 bases). The CDR3 consists of 15 residues. The germline CDR1 and CDR2 sequences are ENHRY and SYGVKD. Trimming cost V 5 bases and J 0 bases, with 11 bases left between them. CDR3 protein: CAISSGQSSGNTIYF. The DNA for the CDR3 is TGTGCCATCAGTTCAGGACAGTCCTCTGGAAACACCATATATTTT.

CDR3 amino acids: CASSWRGHGYTF. DNA of the CDR3: TGCGCCAGCAGCTGGAGGGGTCATGGCTACACCTTC. The genes are TRBV5-1 and TRBJ1-2, with a tentative D call TRBD1 (5 bases). CDR3 length: 12 residues. Germline values: CDR1 SGHRS, CDR2 YFSETQ. Trimming took off 3 bases at V and 6 bases at J, with 9 bases between the two ends.

The gene calls are TRBV27 and TRBJ2-7; D gene ambiguous. The V gene lost 7 bases and the J gene lost 1 base, with 8 bases spanning the gap. CDR1 is MNHEY and CDR2 is SMNVEV in the germline V gene (reference sequence). The CDR3 contains 12 residues. The CDR3 coding sequence is TGTGCCAGCACCCCCTCTTCCTACGAGCAGTACTTC. This translates into CASTPSSYEQYF.

The chain links TRBV25-1 to TRBJ1-4; maybe TRBD1 (5 bases). From germline, CDR1 is MGHDK and CDR2 SYGVNS. The CDR3 contains 15 residues. V was shortened by 10 bases and J by 2 bases, with 17 bases between the two germline ends. Written as DNA, the CDR3 is TGTGCCACCAGCAACCCGGGACTGACTAATGAAAAACTGTTTTTT. Protein product: CATSNPGLTNEKLFF.